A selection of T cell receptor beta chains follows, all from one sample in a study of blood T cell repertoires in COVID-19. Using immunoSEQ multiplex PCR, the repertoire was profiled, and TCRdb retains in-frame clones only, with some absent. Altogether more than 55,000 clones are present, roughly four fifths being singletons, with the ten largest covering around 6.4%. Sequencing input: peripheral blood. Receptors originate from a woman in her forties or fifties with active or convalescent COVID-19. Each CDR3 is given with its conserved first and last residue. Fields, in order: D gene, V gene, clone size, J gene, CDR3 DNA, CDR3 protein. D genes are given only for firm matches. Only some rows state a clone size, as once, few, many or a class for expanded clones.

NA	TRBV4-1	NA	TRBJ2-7	TGCGCCAGCAGCCCCTCATACGGGACTCTCTACGAGCAGTACTTC	CASSPSYGTLYEQYF
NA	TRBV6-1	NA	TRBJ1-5	TGTGCCAGCAGTGAAGGGCGGAATCAGCCCCAGCATTTT	CASSEGRNQPQHF
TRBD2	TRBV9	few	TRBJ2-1	TGTGCCAGCAGCGCCACTAGCGGGAGAGGCAATGAGCAGTTCTTC	CASSATSGRGNEQFF
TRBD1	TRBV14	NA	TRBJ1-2	TGTGCCAGCAGCCACTTTCCAGGGGGACGCTATGGCTACACCTTC	CASSHFPGGRYGYTF
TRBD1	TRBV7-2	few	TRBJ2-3	TGTGCCAGCAGCTCTGACAGGGGGCGAGGAGATACGCAGTATTTT	CASSSDRGRGDTQYF
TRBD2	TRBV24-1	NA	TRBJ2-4	TGTGCCACCAGTGACTCCGGACTAGCGGGTGGCGCCAAAAACATTCAGTACTTC	CATSDSGLAGGAKNIQYF
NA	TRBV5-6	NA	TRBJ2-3	TGTGCCAGCAGCTTGGGGGGGGCAGATACGCAGTATTTT	CASSLGGADTQYF
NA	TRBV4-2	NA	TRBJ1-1	TGTGCCAGCAGCCCCCTTCATGTGGGGGGTAGCACTGAAGCTTTCTTT	CASSPLHVGGSTEAFF
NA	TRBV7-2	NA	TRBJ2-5	TGTGCCAGCAGCCGGGGACATGGGGAGACCCAGTACTTC	CASSRGHGETQYF
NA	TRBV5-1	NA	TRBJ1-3	TGCGCCAGCAGCTTCCAGGGTCAGGACTCTGGAAACACCATATATTTT	CASSFQGQDSGNTIYF
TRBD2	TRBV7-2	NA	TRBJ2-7	TGTGCCAGCAGCCCACCCTCGGGGTCTAGCGGGCGGCACGAGCAGTACTTC	CASSPPSGSSGRHEQYF
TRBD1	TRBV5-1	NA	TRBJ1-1	TGCGCCAGCAGCCCGGGACAGGGCACTGAAGCTTTCTTT	CASSPGQGTEAFF
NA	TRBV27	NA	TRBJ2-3	TGTGCCAGCACTGAAGGGGGGGCTAGGGGCACAGATACGCAGTATTTT	CASTEGGARGTDTQYF
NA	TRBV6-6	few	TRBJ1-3	TGTGCCAGCAGTGCCCCGACGGGGAGCTCTGGAAACACCATATATTTT	CASSAPTGSSGNTIYF
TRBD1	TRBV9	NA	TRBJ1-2	TGTGCCAGCAGCTGGACAGGGGATCATGGCTACACCTTC	CASSWTGDHGYTF
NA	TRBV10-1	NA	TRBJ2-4	TGCGCCAGCAGGAAGACAGGACTAGCCAAAAACATTCAGTACTTC	CASRKTGLAKNIQYF
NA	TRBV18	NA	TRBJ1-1	TGTGCCAGCTCACGATCGGCGGTGAACACTGAAGCTTTCTTT	CASSRSAVNTEAFF
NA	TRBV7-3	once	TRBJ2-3	TGTGCCAGCAGCTTAGCGGGTGGGGTGGCAGATACGCAGTATTTT	CASSLAGGVADTQYF
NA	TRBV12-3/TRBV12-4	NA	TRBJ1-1	TGTGCCAGCAGGGACAAGAACACTGAAGCTTTCTTT	CASRDKNTEAFF
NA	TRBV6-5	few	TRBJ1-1	TGTGCCAGCAGTTACTCTCCCCAGGGCACTGAAGCTTTCTTT	CASSYSPQGTEAFF
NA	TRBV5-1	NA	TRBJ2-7	TGCGCCAGCAGCCGACTAAGCGTCGTGGGAGAGCAGTACTTC	CASSRLSVVGEQYF
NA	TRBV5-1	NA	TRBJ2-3	TGCGCCAGCAGCCCCGGACATAGCACAGATACGCAGTATTTT	CASSPGHSTDTQYF
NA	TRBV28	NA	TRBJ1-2	TGTGCCAGCAGTTCCGGGGACTATGGCTACACCTTC	CASSSGDYGYTF
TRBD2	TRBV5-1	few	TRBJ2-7	TGCGCCAGCAGCCCGACTAGCGGGAGGGCTTTTGGATACTACGAGCAGTACTTC	CASSPTSGRAFGYYEQYF
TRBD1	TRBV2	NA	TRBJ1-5	TGTGCCAGCAGTGGACAGGGGAATCAGCCCCAGCATTTT	CASSGQGNQPQHF
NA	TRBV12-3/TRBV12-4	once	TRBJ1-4	TGTGCCAGCAGTCCCAGGGGAGAAAAACTGTTTTTT	CASSPRGEKLFF
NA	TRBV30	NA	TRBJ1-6	TGTGCCTGGGCCCCCACCTATAATTCACCCCTCCACTTT	CAWAPTYNSPLHF
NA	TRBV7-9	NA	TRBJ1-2	TGTGCCAGCAGCTTAGATGGACAGCCCGTCTATGGCTACACCTTC	CASSLDGQPVYGYTF
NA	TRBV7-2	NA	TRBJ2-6	TGTGCCAGCAGCTTAGGAGGGGGGGCGGGGGCCAACGTCCTGACTTTC	CASSLGGGAGANVLTF
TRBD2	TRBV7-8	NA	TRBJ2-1	TGTGCCAGCAGCTTATCCCTGACTAGCGGGAGAGTGCAGTTCTTC	CASSLSLTSGRVQFF
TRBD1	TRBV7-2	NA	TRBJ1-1	TGTGCCAGCAGCTTGACAGGGGGGGGAAACACTGAAGCTTTCTTT	CASSLTGGGNTEAFF
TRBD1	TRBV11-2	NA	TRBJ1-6	TGTGCCAGCAGCAGACAGGGTCGAAATTCACCCCTCCACTTT	CASSRQGRNSPLHF
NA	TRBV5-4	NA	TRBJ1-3	TGTGCCAGCAGCTCCGGGTCCCTAAACACCATATATTTT	CASSSGSLNTIYF